These T cell receptor beta chains were read from a single sample in a study of T-cell memory formation after mild COVID-19. MiXCR, run by TCRdb on the 5' RACE reads, gives a single entry per CDR3 protein. This table holds approximately 390,000 distinct CDR3 sequences, 16% found once. Input material: PBMCs or a T cell subset sorted from them (not recorded which). The receptors come from a man between 18 and 35 years old who had mild COVID-19 (a few samples of this study predate the infection). Cell type and time point are not known. The CDR3 runs from the conserved cysteine through the conserved F or W. D genes are given only for firm matches. Rows may omit the clone size; those that give it use once, few, many or a size class.

-	TRBV12-3/TRBV12-4	-	TRBJ2-7	CASSLSPGTIYEQYF
TRBD2	TRBV7-2	few	TRBJ2-1	CASSFVVGGAGNEQFF
-	TRBV7-2	-	TRBJ1-5	CASSMAPSQPQHF
TRBD1	TRBV6-2/TRBV6-3	many	TRBJ1-1	CASSRTGNTEAFF
-	TRBV5-1	few	TRBJ2-3	CASSLSQYTDTQYF
-	TRBV5-1	-	TRBJ2-1	CATQAGNPGPYNEQFF
-	TRBV10-2	few	TRBJ2-1	CASLRPSYNEQFF
TRBD1	TRBV12-3/TRBV12-4	-	TRBJ2-3	CASSSQGAPTDTQYF
-	TRBV5-1	-	TRBJ1-1	CASSLYTGPYTEAFF
-	TRBV18	-	TRBJ2-2	CASSPQGKVGTGELFF
-	TRBV7-9	-	TRBJ2-7	CASSLYRGEQYF
TRBD1	TRBV5-1	-	TRBJ2-5	CASSEGTVDRETQYF
-	TRBV20-1	-	TRBJ1-2	CSARVNSPGGYGYTF
TRBD1	TRBV27	many	TRBJ2-3	CASSLRDRTDTQYF
-	TRBV7-2	few	TRBJ1-4	CASSFAGINEKLFF
-	TRBV12-3/TRBV12-4	-	TRBJ1-5	CASRPTGSQPQHF
TRBD2	TRBV29-1	-	TRBJ2-2	CSVEEGEVAGYTGELFF
TRBD1	TRBV6-2/TRBV6-3	few	TRBJ2-1	CASTDRAMNEQFF
TRBD1	TRBV6-5	few	TRBJ2-7	CASNNPGTARKYF
-	TRBV27	-	TRBJ1-2	CASSRGRGGYTF
TRBD2	TRBV20-1	few	TRBJ2-3	CSAQKSGAWSDTQYF
-	TRBV6-5	-	TRBJ2-6	CASNPRGSGANVLTF
-	TRBV27	few	TRBJ2-3	CASSSDDDTQYF
-	TRBV20-1	-	TRBJ2-4	CSVRLAKNIQYF
-	TRBV6-2/TRBV6-3	-	TRBJ2-7	CASSYLTSSEGRYEQYF
-	TRBV30	many	TRBJ2-5	CAWRGAFQETQYF
-	TRBV11-2	-	TRBJ1-2	CASSSFPNPTYGYTF
TRBD1	TRBV29-1	-	TRBJ2-7	CSVVPGGSEQYF
-	TRBV5-1	-	TRBJ1-5	CASSLEGKQPQHF
-	TRBV4-2	-	TRBJ1-6	CASSQDRDFNSPLHF
-	TRBV29-1	-	TRBJ2-4	CSVGGGKNIQYF
-	TRBV20-1	-	TRBJ2-7	CSASGLDNYEQYF
TRBD1	TRBV12-3/TRBV12-4	-	TRBJ1-2	CASSVPGQLYGYTF
-	TRBV6-6	many	TRBJ2-7	CATFAGLYEQYF
TRBD2	TRBV4-2	-	TRBJ2-3	CASSQVGAGGPDTQYF
TRBD2	TRBV11-2	many	TRBJ2-3	CASSPVQAGGSTDTQYF
TRBD1	TRBV9	-	TRBJ1-4	CASSEQGQGNEKLFF
-	TRBV7-2	-	TRBJ1-6	CASSPQSLSGLPLHF
TRBD1	TRBV28	once	TRBJ2-5	CASSLVGTGGAETQYF
TRBD1	TRBV6-2/TRBV6-3	-	TRBJ1-5	CASTAGTGDRQPQHF
TRBD1	TRBV4-3	-	TRBJ2-5	CASSQDPRDREETQYF
-	TRBV12-3/TRBV12-4	-	TRBJ1-2	CASSSRDGFYGYTF
TRBD1	TRBV6-2/TRBV6-3	few	TRBJ2-7	CASRGTGGPYEQYF
TRBD1	TRBV12-3/TRBV12-4	few	TRBJ1-4	CASRIGTGREKLFF
TRBD1	TRBV29-1	-	TRBJ2-2	CSVPTDRSNTGELFF
TRBD1	TRBV5-1	once	TRBJ1-3	CASSLAGQGGNTIYF
TRBD1	TRBV12-3/TRBV12-4	few	TRBJ1-2	CASRPPGQGGYGYTF
-	TRBV27	-	TRBJ1-6	CASSPPYPQADSYNSPLHF
TRBD1	TRBV6-6	few	TRBJ1-1	CASREGGRGPETEAFF
-	TRBV5-1	many	TRBJ2-3	CASSQEENTQYF
TRBD2	TRBV7-3	-	TRBJ2-3	CASSPMTSVSTDTQYF
-	TRBV7-9	-	TRBJ1-1	CASNKDSEAFF
-	TRBV29-1	few	TRBJ2-1	CSARDEDFSYNEQFF
-	TRBV6-6	-	TRBJ2-1	CASSLGGRGEQFF
-	TRBV10-3	-	TRBJ1-5	CAIGSPDRSRLEPQHF
TRBD1	TRBV6-2/TRBV6-3	few	TRBJ2-1	CASSYVGDRGDEQFF
TRBD1	TRBV7-2	-	TRBJ2-3	CASSLGHRGTTDTQYF
-	TRBV7-6	-	TRBJ2-7	CASSLATGTPLGQYF
TRBD1	TRBV5-1	many	TRBJ2-1	CASSSGTGNNEQFF